One and the same sample provided the 14 T cell receptor beta chains below, sequenced in a study of blood T cell repertoires in COVID-19. The table came from immunoSEQ multiplex PCR; TCRdb's copy has only in-frame clones and leaves some out. The data contain 200,000 to 250,000 clones, more than 70% of them singletons. Sequencing was carried out using PBMCs or T cells enriched from blood (not recorded which). These receptors all stem from a man between 25 and 39 years old with acute COVID-19.

The genes are TRBV4-2 and TRBJ1-1, with 7 bases identical to TRBD1. Germline V lookup: CDR1 LGHNA, CDR2 YNFKEQ. Germline trimming cut 0 bases from V and 12 bases from J; bases unmatched to any gene: 4. The CDR3 runs to 12 residues. Written as DNA, the CDR3 is TGTGCCAGCAGCCAAGACGGACAGGTTCCTTTCTTT. As protein: CASSQDGQVPFF.

The chain uses TRBV5-4 and TRBJ2-3; 7 nucleotides agree with TRBD1. CDR1 is SGHNT, CDR2 YYREEE, per germline (reference sequence). V lost 2 bases to trimming and J lost 2 bases; unmatched junction nucleotides: 8. The CDR3 contains 16 residues. CDR3 region: CASSFRQGGPTDTQYF. In nucleotides, the CDR3 is TGTGCCAGCAGCTTCAGACAGGGTGGACCCACAGATACGCAGTATTTT.

This rearrangement joins TRBV7-9 to TRBJ1-2, with 7 bases fitting TRBD1. Germline V lookup: CDR1 SEHNR, CDR2 FQNEAQ (reference sequence). With 3 bases clipped from V and 6 bases from J, the junction kept 7 bases outside the gene matches. This CDR3 is built from 14 residues. In nucleotides, the CDR3 is TGTGCCAGCAGCTTCAGTACAGGGGATAATGGCTACACCTTC. It yields the protein CASSFSTGDNGYTF.

This clone was seen once. The V gene is TRBV13, the J gene TRBJ2-7, with 8 nucleotides matching TRBD1. Germline trimming cut 4 bases from V and 6 bases from J; bases unmatched to any gene: 2. Per germline, CDR1 PRHDT and CDR2 FYEKMQ (reference sequence). The CDR3 consists of 12 residues. CDR3 amino acids: CASSSDRGEQYF. The CDR3 nucleotides read TGTGCCAGCAGCTCCGACAGGGGCGAGCAGTACTTC.

J is TRBJ2-3 and V is TRBV5-4; 10 bases agree with TRBD2. The CDR3 length is 19 residues. Germline trimming cut 4 bases from V and 0 bases from J; bases unmatched to any gene: 14. Germline CDR1 SGHNT, CDR2 YYREEE (reference sequence). DNA for the CDR3: TGTGCCAGCAGCATTGGGCGTAGCGGGGGGTCTACTAGCACAGATACGCAGTATTTT. This encodes CASSIGRSGGSTSTDTQYF.

The chain uses TRBV7-2 and TRBJ1-6; no firm D call. The CDR3 has 14 amino acids. Deletions cut 2 bases from V and 4 bases from J, with 6 bases between. Germline CDR1 SGHTA, CDR2 FQGNSA. CDR3 residues: CASSLLRYNSPLHF. CDR3 nucleotides: TGTGCCAGCAGCTTATTACGGTATAATTCACCCCTCCACTTT.

The chain recombines TRBV11-1 with TRBJ1-1; D not certain. The CDR3 contains 14 residues. Between the trimmed V and J ends, which lost 5 bases and 5 bases, there was a span of 15 bases. Germline values: CDR1 SGHAT, CDR2 FQDESV (reference sequence). CDR3 sequence: CASSPWRESTEAFF. The DNA for the CDR3 is TGTGCCAGCAGCCCTTGGAGGGAATCGACTGAAGCTTTCTTT.

The gene calls are TRBV11-1 and TRBJ1-1; tentative D call: TRBD1 (6 bases). Trimming pared 5 bases from V and 11 bases from J, leaving 18 bases between. This CDR3 has 13 amino acids. The V gene's germline CDR1 is SGHAT and CDR2 FQDESV (reference sequence). In DNA, the CDR3 is TGTGCCAGCAGCGACAGACAGGTTTTTGCGGCTTTCTTT. It is translated as CASSDRQVFAAFF. The whole variable domain, remainder taken from reference TRBV11-1 and TRBJ1-1, is EAEVAQSPRYKITEKSQAVAFWCDPISGHATLYWYRQILGQGPELLVQFQDESVVDDSQLPKDRFSAERLKGVDSTLKIQPAELGDSAMYLCASSDRQVFAAFFGQGTRLTVV.

This chain links TRBV6-5 with TRBJ1-2, with D unclear. Trimming stripped 2 bases from V and 8 bases from J, with 12 bases between. Germline-derived CDR1 and CDR2 are MNHEY and SVGAGI. This CDR3 comprises 13 residues. CDR3 nucleotides: TGTGCCAGCAGTTACCGGAGTCAGTGGGGCTACACCTTC. Its translation is CASSYRSQWGYTF.

The chain employs TRBV18 and TRBJ2-3, with D possibly being TRBD2 (6 bases). The germline CDR1 and CDR2 sequences are KGHSH and LQKENI. The germline V and J ends were trimmed by 5 bases and 0 bases, with 15 bases remaining between them. The CDR3 length is 16 residues. The CDR3 sequence is CASSSDGGASTDTQYF. The DNA of the CDR3 is TGTGCCAGCTCATCAGACGGGGGAGCGAGCACAGATACGCAGTATTTT.

The gene calls are TRBV5-1 and TRBJ2-2; 8 positions agree with TRBD1. Germline V gene sequence: CDR1 SGHRS, CDR2 YFSETQ. After removal of 5 bases from V and 7 bases from J, the junction contained 7 bases not matched to a gene. The CDR3 contains 14 residues. This chain's CDR3 is CASRQTGGNGELFF. In nucleotides, the CDR3 is TGCGCCAGCAGACAAACAGGGGGTAACGGGGAGCTGTTTTTT.

The chain combines TRBV3-1 (or the pseudogene TRBV3-2) with TRBJ1-2; 7 bases match TRBD1. Germline V lookup: CDR1 LGHDT, CDR2 YNNKEL (reference sequence). Unmatched junction bases numbered 6, after V lost 4 bases and J lost 4 bases. The CDR3 length is 14 residues. Here the CDR3 reads CASSPSGQTYGYTF. In nucleotides, the CDR3 is TGTGCCAGCAGCCCGTCGGGACAGACCTATGGCTACACCTTC.

The V call is TRBV2, the J call TRBJ2-3; tentative D call: TRBD1 (5 bases). Germline V gene data show CDR1 as SNHLY and CDR2 as FYNNEI. V dropped 10 bases and J dropped 3 bases, with 17 bases sitting between them. The CDR3 contains 14 residues. In DNA, the CDR3 is TGTGCCACCACGGGCAGGGCCGGAACAGATACGCAGTATTTT. It yields the protein CATTGRAGTDTQYF.

The chain has TRBV6-4 and TRBJ2-6; D is ambiguous. The germline V gene encodes CDR1 MRHNA and CDR2 SNTAGT. Trimming removed 4 bases at V and 5 bases at J, with 12 bases between. This CDR3 comprises 15 residues. CDR3 DNA: TGTGCCAGCAGTGTCCTCCTTCTAAGGGCCAACGTCCTGACTTTC. Residues: CASSVLLLRANVLTF.